By sample share, the clone carrying this T cell receptor (beta chain) is medium-sized. The data derive from a study of OX40 agonist ivuxolimab in advanced cancers. The CDR3 has 13 amino acids. The ends were cut back, 0 bases at V and 6 bases at J, with 7 bases in the middle. Looked up from germline, CDR1 is SEHNR and CDR2 is FQNEAQ (reference sequence). The repertoire was sequenced with immunoSEQ multiplex PCR; TCRdb's copy has only in-frame clones and lacks some. This sample carries about 32,000 clones, about four fifths of them seen once, and the ten largest clones take about 20%. This sequence originates from an adult with an advanced solid tumor such as melanoma, head and neck, liver or kidney cancer. Here the sequenced sample was CD4+ or CD8+ T cells sorted from blood, taken in a trial of the OX40 agonist ivuxolimab. V is TRBV7-9 and J is TRBJ2-3; TRBD2 is a possible D gene (6 bases). The CDR3 DNA reads TGTGCCAGCAGCTTAGCGGAGGGGGATACGCAGTATTTT. Protein: CASSLAEGDTQYF.